This note documents a single T cell receptor beta chain sequence. Antigen unknown. As to time point: roughly 11-day in vitro stimulation with candidate neoantigen peptide 7. The TCR-sequenced patients were three responders to pembrolizumab. Cells were stimulated about 11 days with each of roughly 7 ELISpot-reactive neoantigens. The sample is drawn from a study of PD-1 blockade in mismatch repair-deficient tumors. Study-level results: After pembrolizumab, tumor-resident clones rose rapidly, then generally contracted before radiologic responses.

The length of the CDR3 is 18 residues. V gave up 5 bases and J gave up 4 bases, with 24 bases separating them. The germline CDR1 and CDR2 sequences are SGHAT and FQNNGV. Produced via immunoSEQ multiplex PCR; TCRdb's table is partial and in-frame only. Among just under 9,000 clones listed, 80% to 90% were seen once. This chain joins TRBV11-2 and TRBJ2-1, with a weak D call TRBD2 (6 bases). The specimen was cells cultured in vitro, collected from a patient treated with pembrolizumab. This TCR was recovered from an adult with mismatch repair-deficient cancer. CDR3 in amino acids: CASSQRFSGTYVYNEQFF. The CDR3 nucleotides read TGTGCCAGCAGCCAAAGGTTTTCCGGGACTTACGTTTACAATGAGCAGTTCTTC.